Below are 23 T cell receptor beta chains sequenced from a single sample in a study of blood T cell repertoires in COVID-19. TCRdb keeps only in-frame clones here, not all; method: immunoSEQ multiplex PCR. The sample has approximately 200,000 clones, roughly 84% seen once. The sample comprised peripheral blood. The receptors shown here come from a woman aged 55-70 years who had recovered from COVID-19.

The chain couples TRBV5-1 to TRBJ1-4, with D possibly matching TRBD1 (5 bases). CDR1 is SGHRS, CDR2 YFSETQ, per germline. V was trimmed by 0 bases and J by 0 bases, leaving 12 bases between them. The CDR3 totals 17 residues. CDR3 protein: CASSLGQNSATNEKLFF. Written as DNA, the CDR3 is TGCGCCAGCAGCTTGGGACAGAACTCTGCAACTAATGAAAAACTGTTTTTT.

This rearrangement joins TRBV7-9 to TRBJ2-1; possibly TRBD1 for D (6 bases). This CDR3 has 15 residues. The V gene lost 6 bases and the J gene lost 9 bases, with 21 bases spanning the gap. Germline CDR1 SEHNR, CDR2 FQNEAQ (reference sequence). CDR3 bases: TGTGCCAGCAGGCCTCACCGAGGGGGTGGAAGTGAGCAGTTCTTC. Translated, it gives CASRPHRGGGSEQFF. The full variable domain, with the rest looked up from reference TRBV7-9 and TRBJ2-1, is DTGVSQNPRHKITKRGQNVTFRCDPISEHNRLYWYRQTLGQGPEFLTYFQNEAQLEKSRLLSDRFSAERPKGSFSTLEIQRTEQGDSAMYLCASRPHRGGGSEQFFGPGTRLTVL.

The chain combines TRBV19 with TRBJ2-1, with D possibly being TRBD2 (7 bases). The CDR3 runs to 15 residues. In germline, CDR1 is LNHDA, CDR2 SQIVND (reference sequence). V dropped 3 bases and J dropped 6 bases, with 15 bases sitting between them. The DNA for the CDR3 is TGTGCCAGTAGTATGTTAGGGGGGGGAGGCAATGAGCAGTTCTTC. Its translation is CASSMLGGGGNEQFF.

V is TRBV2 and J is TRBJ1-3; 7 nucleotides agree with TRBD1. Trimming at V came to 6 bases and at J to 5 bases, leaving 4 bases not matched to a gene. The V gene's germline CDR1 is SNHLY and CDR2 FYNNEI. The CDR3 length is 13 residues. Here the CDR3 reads CASSPGQRNTIYF. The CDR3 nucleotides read TGTGCCAGCAGCCCGGGACAGAGAAACACCATATATTTT.

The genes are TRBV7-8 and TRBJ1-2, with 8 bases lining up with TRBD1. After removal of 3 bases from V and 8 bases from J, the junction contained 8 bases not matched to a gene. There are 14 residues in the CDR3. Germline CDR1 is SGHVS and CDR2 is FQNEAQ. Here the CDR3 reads CASSLEGQVRGYTF. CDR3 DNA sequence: TGTGCCAGCAGCTTGGAGGGACAGGTTCGAGGCTACACCTTC.

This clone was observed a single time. Here the CDR3 DNA reads TGTGCCACCCTAGCGGGGGGCCCCTACAATGAGCAGTTCTTC. Translation: CATLAGGPYNEQFF. The chain uses TRBV19 and TRBJ2-1; TRBD2 matches at 11 bases. V was clipped by 10 bases and J by 2 bases; unmatched bases: 4. Looked up from germline, CDR1 is LNHDA and CDR2 is SQIVND (reference sequence). The CDR3 extends over 14 amino acids.

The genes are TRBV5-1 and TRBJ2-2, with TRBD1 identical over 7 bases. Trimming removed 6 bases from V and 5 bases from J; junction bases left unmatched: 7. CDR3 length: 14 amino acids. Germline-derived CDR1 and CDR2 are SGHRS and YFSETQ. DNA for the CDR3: TGCGCCAGCACAGCAGGGGGTCGAACCGGGGAGCTGTTTTTT. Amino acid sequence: CASTAGGRTGELFF.

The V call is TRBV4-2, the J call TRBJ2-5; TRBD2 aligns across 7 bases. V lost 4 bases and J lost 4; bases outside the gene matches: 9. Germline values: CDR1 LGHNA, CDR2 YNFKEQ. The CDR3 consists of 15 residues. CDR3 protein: CASSRSGGEGETQYF. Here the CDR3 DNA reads TGTGCCAGCAGCCGTTCGGGAGGCGAAGGAGAGACCCAGTACTTC.

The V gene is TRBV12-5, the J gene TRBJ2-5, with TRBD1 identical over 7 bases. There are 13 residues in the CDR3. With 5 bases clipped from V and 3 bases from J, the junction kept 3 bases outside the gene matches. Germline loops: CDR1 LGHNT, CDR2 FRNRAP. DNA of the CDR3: TGTGCTAGTGGTCCCGGGACAGAAGAGACCCAGTACTTC. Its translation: CASGPGTEETQYF.

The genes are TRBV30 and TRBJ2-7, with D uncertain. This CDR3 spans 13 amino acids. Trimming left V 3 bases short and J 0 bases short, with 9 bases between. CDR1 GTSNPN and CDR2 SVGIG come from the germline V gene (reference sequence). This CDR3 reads CAWSLESSYEQYF. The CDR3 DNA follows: TGTGCCTGGAGCTTAGAGAGCTCCTACGAGCAGTACTTC.

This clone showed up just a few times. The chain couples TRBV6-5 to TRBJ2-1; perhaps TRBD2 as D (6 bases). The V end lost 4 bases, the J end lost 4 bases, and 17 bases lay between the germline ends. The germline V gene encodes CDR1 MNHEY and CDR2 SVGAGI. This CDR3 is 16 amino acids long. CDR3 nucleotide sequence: TGTGCCAGCAGTTCCCTTATGACTAGATCATACAATGAGCAGTTCTTC. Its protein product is CASSSLMTRSYNEQFF.

DNA for the CDR3: TGCGCCAGCAGCCCGGGACAGTCGTATCGTGGCTACACCTTC. This sequence encodes CASSPGQSYRGYTF. The chain links TRBV5-1 to TRBJ1-2; TRBD1 aligns across 7 bases. Looked up from germline, CDR1 is SGHRS and CDR2 is YFSETQ. The trim removed 4 bases at V and 7 bases at J, leaving 10 bases unmatched. The CDR3 is 14 amino acids.

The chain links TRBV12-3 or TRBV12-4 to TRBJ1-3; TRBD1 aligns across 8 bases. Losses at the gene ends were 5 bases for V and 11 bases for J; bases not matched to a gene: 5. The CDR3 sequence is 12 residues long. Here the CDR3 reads CASSPRQGPIYF. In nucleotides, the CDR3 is TGTGCCAGCAGTCCTCGACAGGGGCCCATATATTTT.

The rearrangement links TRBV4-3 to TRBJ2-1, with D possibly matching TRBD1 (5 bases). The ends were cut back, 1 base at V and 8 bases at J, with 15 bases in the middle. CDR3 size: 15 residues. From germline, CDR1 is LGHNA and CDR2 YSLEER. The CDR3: CASSQVGRPFDEQFF. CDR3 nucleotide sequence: TGCGCCAGCAGCCAAGTGGGGCGCCCTTTCGATGAGCAGTTCTTC.

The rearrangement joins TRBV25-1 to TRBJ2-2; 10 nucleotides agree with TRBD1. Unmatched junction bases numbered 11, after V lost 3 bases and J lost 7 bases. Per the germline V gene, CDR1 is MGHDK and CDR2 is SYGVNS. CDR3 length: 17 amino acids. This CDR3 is CASSDPRTGGAHGELFF. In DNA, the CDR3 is TGTGCCAGCAGTGATCCCCGGACAGGGGGTGCCCACGGGGAGCTGTTTTTT.

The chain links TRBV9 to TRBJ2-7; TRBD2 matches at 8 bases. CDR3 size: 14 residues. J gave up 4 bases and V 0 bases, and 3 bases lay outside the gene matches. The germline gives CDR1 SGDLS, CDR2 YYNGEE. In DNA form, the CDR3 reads TGTGCCAGCAGCGTAGGACTAGCGCAGTACGAGCAGTACTTC. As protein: CASSVGLAQYEQYF.

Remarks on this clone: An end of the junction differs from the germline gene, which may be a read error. The CDR3 DNA reads TGTGCCAGCAGCCAAGAGGGGGGGACGGTAGACCACAGGTTC. Translating gives CASSQEGGTVDHRF. The V call is TRBV3-1 (or the pseudogene TRBV3-2), the J call TRBJ1-2, with a tentative D call TRBD1 (5 bases). The CDR3 has 14 residues. From germline, CDR1 is LGHDT and CDR2 YNNKEL (reference sequence).

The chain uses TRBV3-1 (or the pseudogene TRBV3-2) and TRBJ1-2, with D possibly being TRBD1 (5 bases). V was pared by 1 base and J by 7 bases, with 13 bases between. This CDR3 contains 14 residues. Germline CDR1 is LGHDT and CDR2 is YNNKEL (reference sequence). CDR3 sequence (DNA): TGTGCCAGCAGCCAAGGGGGCAGGGTTACTGGCTACACCTTC. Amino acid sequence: CASSQGGRVTGYTF.

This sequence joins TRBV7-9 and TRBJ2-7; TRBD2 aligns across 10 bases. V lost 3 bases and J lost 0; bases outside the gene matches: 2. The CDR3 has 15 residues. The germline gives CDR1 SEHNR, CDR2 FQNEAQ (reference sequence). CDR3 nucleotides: TGTGCCAGCAGCTTCCTAGCGGGGGACTCCTACGAGCAGTACTTC. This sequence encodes CASSFLAGDSYEQYF.

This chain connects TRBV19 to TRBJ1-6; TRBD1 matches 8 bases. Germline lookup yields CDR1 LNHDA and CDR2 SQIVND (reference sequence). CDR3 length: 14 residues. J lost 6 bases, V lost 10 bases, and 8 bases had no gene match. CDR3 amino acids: CATSIQGVNSPLHF. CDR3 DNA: TGTGCCACATCCATACAGGGGGTTAATTCACCCCTCCACTTT.

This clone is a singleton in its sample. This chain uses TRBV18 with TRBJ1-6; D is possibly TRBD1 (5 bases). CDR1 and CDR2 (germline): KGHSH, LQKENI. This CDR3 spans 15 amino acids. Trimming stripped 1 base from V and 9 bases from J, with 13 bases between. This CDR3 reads CASSPRWRDGSPLHF. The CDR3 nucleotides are TGTGCCAGCTCACCACGATGGAGGGACGGTTCACCCCTCCACTTT.

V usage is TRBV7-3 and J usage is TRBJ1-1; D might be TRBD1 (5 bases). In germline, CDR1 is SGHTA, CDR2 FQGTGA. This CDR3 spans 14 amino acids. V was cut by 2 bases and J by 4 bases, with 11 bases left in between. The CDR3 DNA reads TGTGCCAGCAGCTTAGATCCGGGGGGCACTGAAGCTTTCTTT. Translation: CASSLDPGGTEAFF.

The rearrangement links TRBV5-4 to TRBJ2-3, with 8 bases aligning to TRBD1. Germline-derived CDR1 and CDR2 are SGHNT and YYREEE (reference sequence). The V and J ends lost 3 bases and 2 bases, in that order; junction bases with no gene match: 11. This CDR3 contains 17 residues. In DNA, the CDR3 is TGTGCCAGCAGCTCCCACCCTCCGGGACAGGCCACAGATACGCAGTATTTT. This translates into CASSSHPPGQATDTQYF.